The T cell receptor beta chain under discussion was sequenced for a study of blood T cell repertoires in COVID-19. Study information: In each case, the material was cDNA or gDNA derived from T cells, B-cell-depleted T cells, or PBMCs.

This CDR3 has 14 amino acids. Looked up from germline, CDR1 is SSHAT and CDR2 is FNYEAQ (reference sequence). Per the original data handling: Amplification of reference gene primers provided the estimated nucleated cell counts. TCRdb's copy holds only in-frame clones and misses some; the assay was immunoSEQ multiplex PCR. The DNA was the basis for D and trimming; V, J and clone size are from that table. The data contain just over 300,000 clones, 90% of them singletons. Worth noting for this clone: Its ends do not fully match the called genes, so a read error is possible.

The sequence derives from a woman aged 18-35 years with acute COVID-19. The sequenced sample was PBMCs or T cells enriched from blood (not recorded which). The V call is TRBV7-7, the J call TRBJ2-1, with D perhaps matching TRBD1 (6 bases). The CDR3 sequence is CASSLAPGANEQFF. CDR3 in DNA: TGTGCTAGCAGCTTAGCGCCAGGGGCGAATGAGCAGTTCTTC.